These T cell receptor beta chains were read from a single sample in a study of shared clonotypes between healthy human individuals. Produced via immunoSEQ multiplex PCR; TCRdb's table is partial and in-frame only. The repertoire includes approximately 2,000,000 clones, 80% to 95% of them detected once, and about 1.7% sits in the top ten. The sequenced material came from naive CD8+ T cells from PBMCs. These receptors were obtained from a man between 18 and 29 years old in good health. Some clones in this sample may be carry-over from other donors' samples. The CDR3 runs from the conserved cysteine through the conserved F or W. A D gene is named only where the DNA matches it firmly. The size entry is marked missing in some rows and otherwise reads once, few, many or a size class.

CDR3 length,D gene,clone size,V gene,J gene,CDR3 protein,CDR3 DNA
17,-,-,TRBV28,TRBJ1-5,CASSLLEGTLSNQPQHF,TGTGCCAGCAGTTTATTAGAGGGGACGTTGAGCAATCAGCCCCAGCATTTT
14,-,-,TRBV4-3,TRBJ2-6,CASSQVSGANVLTF,TGCGCCAGCAGCCAAGTCTCTGGGGCCAACGTCCTGACTTTC
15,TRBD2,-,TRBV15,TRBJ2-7,CATSGWTSGAYEQYF,TGTGCCACCAGCGGATGGACTAGCGGGGCCTACGAGCAGTACTTC
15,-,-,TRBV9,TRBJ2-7,CASSVASTSWDEQYF,TGTGCCAGCAGCGTAGCCTCCACATCTTGGGACGAGCAGTACTTC
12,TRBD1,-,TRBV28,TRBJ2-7,CASDRGPYEQYF,TGTGCCAGCGACAGGGGGCCCTACGAGCAGTACTTC
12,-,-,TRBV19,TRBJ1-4,CASTSLGGKLFF,TGTGCCAGTACCTCACTGGGGGGAAAACTGTTTTTT
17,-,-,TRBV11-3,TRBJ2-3,CASSPGGLHPSTDTQYF,TGTGCCAGCAGCCCCGGGGGTCTCCATCCTAGCACAGATACGCAGTATTTT
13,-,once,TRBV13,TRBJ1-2,CASSSRGSYGYTF,TGTGCCAGCAGCTCCCGGGGGTCCTATGGCTACACCTTC
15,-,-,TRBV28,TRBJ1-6,CASSFPGQSNSPLHF,TGTGCCAGCAGTTTTCCCGGACAGAGTAATTCACCCCTCCACTTT
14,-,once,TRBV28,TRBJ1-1,CASSPQGENTEAFF,TGTGCCAGCAGTCCCCAAGGGGAGAACACTGAAGCTTTCTTT
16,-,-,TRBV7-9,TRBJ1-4,CASSRTEYATNEKLFF,TGTGCCAGCAGCCGGACAGAGTATGCAACTAATGAAAAACTGTTTTTT
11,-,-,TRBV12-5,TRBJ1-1,CASGFGTEAFF,TGTGCTAGTGGTTTTGGTACTGAAGCTTTCTTT
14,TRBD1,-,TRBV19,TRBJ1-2,CASSYGQGAYGYTF,TGTGCCAGTAGCTACGGACAGGGAGCCTATGGCTACACCTTC
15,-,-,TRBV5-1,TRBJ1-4,CASSLVGVSDEKLFF,TGCGCCAGCAGCTTGGTAGGGGTATCGGATGAAAAACTGTTTTTT
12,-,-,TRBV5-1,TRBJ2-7,CASMDTDYEQYF,TGCGCCAGCATGGACACAGACTACGAGCAGTACTTC
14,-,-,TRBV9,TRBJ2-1,CASSAPRDYNEQFF,TGTGCCAGCAGCGCCCCAAGAGACTACAATGAGCAGTTCTTC
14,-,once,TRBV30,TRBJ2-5,CAWILGGAEETQYF,TGTGCCTGGATTCTAGGGGGGGCGGAGGAGACCCAGTACTTC
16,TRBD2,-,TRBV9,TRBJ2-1,CASSPGTSGAYNEQFF,TGTGCCAGCAGCCCTGGCACTAGCGGAGCCTACAATGAGCAGTTCTTC
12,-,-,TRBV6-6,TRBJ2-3,CASEGSTDTQYF,TGTGCCAGCGAGGGGTCCACAGATACGCAGTATTTT
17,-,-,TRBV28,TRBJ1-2,CASRTHAEGSSTYGYTF,TGTGCCAGCAGGACCCACGCCGAAGGGTCGAGTACCTATGGCTACACCTTC
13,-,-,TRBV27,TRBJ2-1,CASSADLYNEQFF,TGTGCCAGCAGTGCCGACTTATACAATGAGCAGTTCTTC
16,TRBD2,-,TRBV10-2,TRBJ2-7,CASSDPLAGGHYEQYF,TGCGCCAGCAGTGACCCCTTAGCGGGAGGACACTACGAGCAGTACTTC
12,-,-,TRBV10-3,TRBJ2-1,CATSEGYNEQFF,TGTGCCACCTCGGAGGGCTACAATGAGCAGTTCTTC
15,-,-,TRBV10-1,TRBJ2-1,CASSENVRYYNEQFF,TGCGCCAGCAGTGAGAACGTTAGATACTACAATGAGCAGTTCTTC
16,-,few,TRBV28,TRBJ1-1,CASSLFGRGMNTEAFF,TGTGCCAGCAGTTTATTCGGGCGGGGGATGAACACTGAAGCTTTCTTT
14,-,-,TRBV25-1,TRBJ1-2,CASSESAQGYGYTF,TGTGCCAGCAGTGAGTCCGCTCAGGGCTATGGCTACACCTTC
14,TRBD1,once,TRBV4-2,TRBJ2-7,CASSHLGTGNEQYF,TGTGCCAGCAGCCACCTCGGGACAGGGAACGAGCAGTACTTC
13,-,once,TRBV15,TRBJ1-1,CATKPHMNTEAFF,TGTGCCACCAAACCCCACATGAACACTGAAGCTTTCTTT
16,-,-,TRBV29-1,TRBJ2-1,CSVVEDRDWPYNEQFF,TGCAGCGTTGTGGAGGACCGGGACTGGCCCTACAATGAGCAGTTCTTC
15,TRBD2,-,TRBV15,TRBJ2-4,CATSREGLVINIQYF,TGTGCCACCAGCAGAGAGGGACTAGTGATAAACATTCAGTACTTC
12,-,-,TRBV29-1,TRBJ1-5,CSVAGGNQPQHF,TGCAGCGTTGCCGGGGGAAATCAGCCCCAGCATTTT
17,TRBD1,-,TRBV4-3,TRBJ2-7,CASSQDLLRQGGLEQYF,TGCGCCAGCAGCCAAGATCTCCTTCGACAGGGTGGTCTCGAGCAGTACTTC
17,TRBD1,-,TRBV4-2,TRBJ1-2,CASSQGLTGALVLGYTF,TGTGCCAGCAGCCAAGGGCTCACAGGGGCGCTGGTCTTGGGCTACACCTTC
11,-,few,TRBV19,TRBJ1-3,CASSILPQGDF,TGTGCCAGTAGTATCCTACCCCAGGGAGATTTT
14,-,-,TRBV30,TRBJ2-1,CAWSVWGRYNEQFF,TGTGCCTGGAGTGTTTGGGGGCGTTACAATGAGCAGTTCTTC
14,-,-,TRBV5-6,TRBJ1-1,CASSIQGSGTEAFF,TGTGCCAGCAGCATACAGGGCTCGGGCACTGAAGCTTTCTTT
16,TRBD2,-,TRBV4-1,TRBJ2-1,CASSQVAGGEYNEQFF,TGCGCCAGCAGCCAGGTAGCGGGAGGGGAGTACAATGAGCAGTTCTTC
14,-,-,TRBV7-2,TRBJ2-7,CASSPLRDDNEQYF,TGTGCCAGCAGCCCTCTCCGGGACGATAACGAGCAGTACTTC
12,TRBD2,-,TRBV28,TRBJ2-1,CATSGRSNEQFF,TGTGCCACCAGCGGGAGGAGCAATGAGCAGTTCTTC
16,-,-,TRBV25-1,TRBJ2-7,CASSERPWGNNYEQYF,TGTGCCAGCAGTGAACGTCCCTGGGGAAACAACTACGAGCAGTACTTC
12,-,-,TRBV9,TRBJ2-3,CASSGYTDTQYF,TGTGCCAGCAGCGGATACACAGATACGCAGTATTTT
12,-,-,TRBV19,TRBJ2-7,CASSMGLSEQYF,TGTGCCAGTAGTATGGGCCTTTCCGAGCAGTACTTC
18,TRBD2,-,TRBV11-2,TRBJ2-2,CASSPGLLAGGPDGELFF,TGTGCCAGCAGCCCTGGTCTGTTAGCGGGAGGGCCCGACGGGGAGCTGTTTTTT
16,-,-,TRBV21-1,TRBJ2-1,CASKFGGLAHYNEQFF,TGTGCCAGCAAATTCGGGGGCCTAGCCCACTACAATGAGCAGTTCTTC
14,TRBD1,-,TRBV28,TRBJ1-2,CASSQDRGPYGYTF,TGTGCCAGCAGTCAGGACAGGGGCCCATATGGCTACACCTTC
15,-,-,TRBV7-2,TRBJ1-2,CASSSLGGSRYGYTF,TGTGCCAGCAGTTCTCTGGGGGGAAGTCGTTACGGCTACACCTTC
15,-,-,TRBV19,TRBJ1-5,CASSMGREGGQPQHF,TGTGCCAGTAGTATGGGCCGGGAAGGGGGTCAGCCCCAGCATTTT
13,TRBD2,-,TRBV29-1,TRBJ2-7,CSVGGGSGYEQYF,TGCAGCGTTGGGGGGGGAAGTGGTTACGAGCAGTACTTC
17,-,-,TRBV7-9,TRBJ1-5,CASSFKDSAYSNQPQHF,TGTGCCAGCAGCTTTAAAGATTCTGCTTATAGCAATCAGCCCCAGCATTTT
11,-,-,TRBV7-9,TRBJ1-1,CASRIHAEAFF,TGTGCCAGCAGAATTCATGCCGAAGCTTTCTTT
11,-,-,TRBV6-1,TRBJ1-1,CASSKGGEAFF,TGTGCCAGCAGTAAGGGCGGAGAAGCTTTCTTT
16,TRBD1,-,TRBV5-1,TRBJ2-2,CASSTGQGTNTGELFF,TGCGCCAGCAGCACGGGACAGGGCACCAACACCGGGGAGCTGTTTTTT
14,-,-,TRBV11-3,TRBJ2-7,CASSLSGEFYEQYF,TGTGCCAGCAGCTTATCGGGGGAATTCTACGAGCAGTACTTC